This is a list of T cell receptor beta chains from one sample in a study of blood T cells in healthy people across ages. Each CDR3 protein is one row after TCRdb ran MiXCR on the 5' RACE reads. This table has roughly 720,000 distinct CDR3 sequences, roughly 53% appearing once. The sequenced sample consisted of blood. The receptors stem from a man older than 75 in good health. Each CDR3 is given with its conserved first and last residue. Fields, in order: clone size, V gene, J gene, D gene, CDR3 DNA, CDR3 protein. A D gene is named only where the DNA matches it firmly. Some rows have no size entry. The others give once, few or many, or a class for an expanded clone.

clone_size: NA; v_call: TRBV7-3; j_call: TRBJ2-5; d_call: NA; cdr3_nt: TGTGCCAGCAGCTTAATGGCGGGGGCTGTGGAGACCCAGTACTTC; cdr3_aa: CASSLMAGAVETQYF
clone_size: NA; v_call: TRBV29-1; j_call: TRBJ2-7; d_call: NA; cdr3_nt: TGCAGCGTTGGACTAGTTACCTACGAGCAGTACTTC; cdr3_aa: CSVGLVTYEQYF
clone_size: NA; v_call: TRBV14; j_call: TRBJ2-7; d_call: NA; cdr3_nt: TGTGCCAGCAGATCAGTTTCTCATGAGCAGTACTTC; cdr3_aa: CASRSVSHEQYF
clone_size: NA; v_call: TRBV20-1; j_call: TRBJ2-2; d_call: NA; cdr3_nt: TGCGCTGGCCTAGCAAACACCGGGGAGCTGTTTTTT; cdr3_aa: CAGLANTGELFF
clone_size: few; v_call: TRBV27; j_call: TRBJ2-7; d_call: TRBD2; cdr3_nt: TGTGCCAGCAGTGGTAGCGGGAGGGCCTCCTACGAGCAGTACTTC; cdr3_aa: CASSGSGRASYEQYF
clone_size: NA; v_call: TRBV11-2; j_call: TRBJ2-5; d_call: NA; cdr3_nt: TGTGCCAGCAAACGGACAGAGGCCCAAGAGACCCAGTACTTC; cdr3_aa: CASKRTEAQETQYF
clone_size: once; v_call: TRBV20-1; j_call: TRBJ1-2; d_call: NA; cdr3_nt: TGCAGTGCTAGAGCAGGGATCTGGGGCTACACCTTC; cdr3_aa: CSARAGIWGYTF
clone_size: few; v_call: TRBV29-1; j_call: TRBJ1-1; d_call: NA; cdr3_nt: TGCAGCGGGGCGAGGGGCGCCACTGAAGCTTTCTTT; cdr3_aa: CSGARGATEAFF
clone_size: many; v_call: TRBV3-1; j_call: TRBJ2-7; d_call: TRBD1; cdr3_nt: TGTGCCAGCAGCCGATCCGGGACAGGGTATGAGCAGTACTTC; cdr3_aa: CASSRSGTGYEQYF
clone_size: NA; v_call: TRBV6-1; j_call: TRBJ2-2; d_call: NA; cdr3_nt: TGTGCCGGACACGGGGGCACGAACACCGGGGAGCTGTTTTTT; cdr3_aa: CAGHGGTNTGELFF
clone_size: once; v_call: TRBV6-5; j_call: TRBJ2-1; d_call: NA; cdr3_nt: TGTGCCAGCAGAAGGGCGGGATACAATGAGCAGTTCTTC; cdr3_aa: CASRRAGYNEQFF
clone_size: NA; v_call: TRBV29-1; j_call: TRBJ1-2; d_call: TRBD1; cdr3_nt: TGCAGCGTGGGGGGGCCGGGACAGGGGGACTATGGCTACACCTTC; cdr3_aa: CSVGGPGQGDYGYTF
clone_size: NA; v_call: TRBV12-3/TRBV12-4; j_call: TRBJ2-3; d_call: TRBD1; cdr3_nt: TGTGCCAGCAGCCGCACAGGGGGACACGCGTATTTT; cdr3_aa: CASSRTGGHAYF
clone_size: once; v_call: TRBV18; j_call: TRBJ2-7; d_call: TRBD2; cdr3_nt: TGTGCCAGCTCACCAGGGACTAGCGGGGGAACCTACGAGCAGTACTTC; cdr3_aa: CASSPGTSGGTYEQYF
clone_size: NA; v_call: TRBV29-1; j_call: TRBJ2-7; d_call: TRBD2; cdr3_nt: TGCAGCGTGGGGGGGACGCAGGGCGCCGGATCCTACGAGCAGTACTTC; cdr3_aa: CSVGGTQGAGSYEQYF
clone_size: NA; v_call: TRBV29-1; j_call: TRBJ2-3; d_call: TRBD1; cdr3_nt: TGCAGCGTTGCCCGGACAGGGGGCACCGGTGCAGCCGGCACAGATACGCAGTATTTT; cdr3_aa: CSVARTGGTGAAGTDTQYF
clone_size: NA; v_call: TRBV5-5; j_call: TRBJ1-1; d_call: NA; cdr3_nt: TGTGCCAGCTACCCCGGCGCCCTACACCCGAACACTGAAGCTTTCTTT; cdr3_aa: CASYPGALHPNTEAFF
clone_size: few; v_call: TRBV6-1; j_call: TRBJ1-2; d_call: TRBD1; cdr3_nt: TGTGCCAGCAGTGAAGCGGGGACAGGGAGCGGCATTGTGGGCTACACCTTC; cdr3_aa: CASSEAGTGSGIVGYTF
clone_size: NA; v_call: TRBV11-2; j_call: TRBJ2-5; d_call: TRBD2; cdr3_nt: TGTGCCAGCCGGGAGGGCCTGAAGACCCAGTACTTC; cdr3_aa: CASREGLKTQYF
clone_size: NA; v_call: TRBV6-5; j_call: TRBJ1-2; d_call: TRBD1; cdr3_nt: TGTGCCAGCAGTTACTCCGGGCAGGGGGGCAGTGGCTACACCTTC; cdr3_aa: CASSYSGQGGSGYTF
clone_size: few; v_call: TRBV5-1; j_call: TRBJ2-1; d_call: TRBD2; cdr3_nt: TGCGCCAGCAGCTTGGTCCCCAGCGGGATGTCCAATGAGCAGTTCTTC; cdr3_aa: CASSLVPSGMSNEQFF
clone_size: NA; v_call: TRBV20-1; j_call: TRBJ2-5; d_call: TRBD1; cdr3_nt: TGCAGTGCTAGAGAGGGGACAGGGAAGGCCCAAGAGACCCAGTACTTC; cdr3_aa: CSAREGTGKAQETQYF
clone_size: once; v_call: TRBV27; j_call: TRBJ2-5; d_call: TRBD2; cdr3_nt: TGTGCCAGCAGTAGGTGGCCTAGCGGGAGCGGCGAGACCCAGTACTTC; cdr3_aa: CASSRWPSGSGETQYF
clone_size: few; v_call: TRBV11-2; j_call: TRBJ1-6; d_call: NA; cdr3_nt: TGTGCCAGCAGCTTAAACAGGAATTCACCCCTCCACTTT; cdr3_aa: CASSLNRNSPLHF
clone_size: NA; v_call: TRBV12-3/TRBV12-4; j_call: TRBJ2-1; d_call: TRBD2; cdr3_nt: TGTGCCAGCAGTTTTACACTAGCGGGGGACCTCGGGGATGAGCAGTTCTTC; cdr3_aa: CASSFTLAGDLGDEQFF
clone_size: NA; v_call: TRBV7-9; j_call: TRBJ2-5; d_call: NA; cdr3_nt: TGTGCCAGCAGCTTAGGGGGCAAAGAAGAGACCCAGTACTTC; cdr3_aa: CASSLGGKEETQYF
clone_size: NA; v_call: TRBV2; j_call: TRBJ2-3; d_call: NA; cdr3_nt: TGTGCCAGCAGTGGAAGTTTAGGGGTCGGCACAGATACGCAGTATTTT; cdr3_aa: CASSGSLGVGTDTQYF
clone_size: NA; v_call: TRBV10-3; j_call: TRBJ1-5; d_call: NA; cdr3_nt: TGTGCCATCAGGGGGGAGTTGAATCAGCCCCAGCATTTT; cdr3_aa: CAIRGELNQPQHF
clone_size: few; v_call: TRBV7-2; j_call: TRBJ2-7; d_call: NA; cdr3_nt: TGTGCCAGCAGCTTAGTGTCCGCAGGGGACTACGAGCAGTACTTC; cdr3_aa: CASSLVSAGDYEQYF
clone_size: NA; v_call: TRBV29-1; j_call: TRBJ1-6; d_call: NA; cdr3_nt: TGCAGCGTTGTCGAGGGTGTTGGTTCACCCCTCCACTTT; cdr3_aa: CSVVEGVGSPLHF
clone_size: NA; v_call: TRBV12-3/TRBV12-4; j_call: TRBJ2-1; d_call: NA; cdr3_nt: TGTGCCAGCTCGATGCGAGGGAAGAGCAATGAGCAGTTCTTC; cdr3_aa: CASSMRGKSNEQFF
clone_size: few; v_call: TRBV20-1; j_call: TRBJ2-5; d_call: TRBD2; cdr3_nt: TGCAGTGCTGTTCCCCCAGCGGGAGGGCTGGAGACCCAGTACTTC; cdr3_aa: CSAVPPAGGLETQYF
clone_size: once; v_call: TRBV21-1; j_call: TRBJ2-1; d_call: NA; cdr3_nt: TGTGCCAGTCCCGAGACTCCCTCCTACAATGAGCAGTTCTTC; cdr3_aa: CASPETPSYNEQFF
clone_size: NA; v_call: TRBV6-5; j_call: TRBJ2-7; d_call: TRBD1; cdr3_nt: TGTGCCAGCAGTTACCGGGGACAGGGCGCGTACGAGCAGTACTTC; cdr3_aa: CASSYRGQGAYEQYF
clone_size: NA; v_call: TRBV9; j_call: TRBJ2-1; d_call: TRBD2; cdr3_nt: TGTGCCAGCAGCGTAGGGCGGACTAGCCCAAGTGAGCAGTTCTTC; cdr3_aa: CASSVGRTSPSEQFF
clone_size: once; v_call: TRBV5-1; j_call: TRBJ1-4; d_call: TRBD1; cdr3_nt: TGCGCCAGCAGCTTCTCGGACAGGGTGTTGAATGAAAAACTGTTTTTT; cdr3_aa: CASSFSDRVLNEKLFF
clone_size: NA; v_call: TRBV20-1; j_call: TRBJ2-5; d_call: TRBD2; cdr3_nt: TGCAGTGCTAGCCCGACTAGCGGTCGGGAGACCCAGTACTTC; cdr3_aa: CSASPTSGRETQYF
clone_size: NA; v_call: TRBV5-6; j_call: TRBJ2-2; d_call: TRBD1; cdr3_nt: TGTGCCAGCAGCCCTGACAGGGGGTTGGCCGGGGAGCTGTTTTTT; cdr3_aa: CASSPDRGLAGELFF
clone_size: NA; v_call: TRBV20-1; j_call: TRBJ2-3; d_call: NA; cdr3_nt: TGCAGTGCCCACACAGGTCGATACGCGTATTTT; cdr3_aa: CSAHTGRYAYF
clone_size: NA; v_call: TRBV2; j_call: TRBJ2-3; d_call: NA; cdr3_nt: TGTGCCAGCAGTGATAGGGCGGAGATATACGCGTATTTT; cdr3_aa: CASSDRAEIYAYF
clone_size: NA; v_call: TRBV6-2/TRBV6-3; j_call: TRBJ2-5; d_call: NA; cdr3_nt: TGTGCCAGCAGTCGGGGCTCCATGTCTGGCGAGCGGTACTTC; cdr3_aa: CASSRGSMSGERYF
clone_size: NA; v_call: TRBV29-1; j_call: TRBJ1-2; d_call: NA; cdr3_nt: TGCGGCGTTGGTACAGGGCCAGGAGGCTACACCTTC; cdr3_aa: CGVGTGPGGYTF
clone_size: NA; v_call: TRBV7-2; j_call: TRBJ1-5; d_call: NA; cdr3_nt: TGTGCCAGCAGCTTAAGGGGGGGGCCCCACTCTTATAGCAATCAGCCCCAGCATTTT; cdr3_aa: CASSLRGGPHSYSNQPQHF
clone_size: NA; v_call: TRBV29-1; j_call: TRBJ2-1; d_call: TRBD2; cdr3_nt: TGCAGCGGGACTAGCGGGAGTTTGAAGGAGCAGTTCTTC; cdr3_aa: CSGTSGSLKEQFF
clone_size: NA; v_call: TRBV29-1; j_call: TRBJ1-2; d_call: TRBD1; cdr3_nt: TGCAGCGTTGTGGCGGACAGGGTGATCTATGGCTACACCTTC; cdr3_aa: CSVVADRVIYGYTF
clone_size: NA; v_call: TRBV25-1; j_call: TRBJ2-1; d_call: TRBD1; cdr3_nt: TGTGCCAGCAGTGGGGCCGGACAGGGTAAGCAGTTCTTC; cdr3_aa: CASSGAGQGKQFF
clone_size: NA; v_call: TRBV20-1; j_call: TRBJ2-4; d_call: NA; cdr3_nt: TGCAGTGCTAGAGAGTCAGCGGAAAACATTCAGTACTTC; cdr3_aa: CSARESAENIQYF
clone_size: NA; v_call: TRBV14; j_call: TRBJ2-5; d_call: NA; cdr3_nt: TGTGCCAGCAGCCCGACAGTGGCGGAGACCCAGTACTTC; cdr3_aa: CASSPTVAETQYF
clone_size: few; v_call: TRBV27; j_call: TRBJ1-2; d_call: NA; cdr3_nt: TGTGCCAGCAGTTTCAGAGGTTCCTATGGCTACACCTTC; cdr3_aa: CASSFRGSYGYTF
clone_size: NA; v_call: TRBV4-2; j_call: TRBJ1-1; d_call: NA; cdr3_nt: TGTGCCAACAGCCAAGCTGGGGGCACTGAAGCTTTCTTT; cdr3_aa: CANSQAGGTEAFF
clone_size: few; v_call: TRBV10-3; j_call: TRBJ2-1; d_call: NA; cdr3_nt: TGTGCCATCAGGGTGGAGGGTCGGGACAATGAGCAGTTCTTC; cdr3_aa: CAIRVEGRDNEQFF
clone_size: few; v_call: TRBV24-1; j_call: TRBJ2-7; d_call: TRBD1; cdr3_nt: TGTGCCACCAGTTTATCCGGGACAGGGTTCTACGAGCAGTACTTC; cdr3_aa: CATSLSGTGFYEQYF
clone_size: NA; v_call: TRBV5-1; j_call: TRBJ2-7; d_call: NA; cdr3_nt: TGCGCCAGCAGCATCGACAGCGCCCCTGCCTACGAGCAGTACTTC; cdr3_aa: CASSIDSAPAYEQYF
clone_size: NA; v_call: TRBV7-9; j_call: TRBJ2-4; d_call: TRBD1; cdr3_nt: TGTGCCAGCAGCTTCAGTAAAGGACAGGGGAAAACCATTCAGTACTTC; cdr3_aa: CASSFSKGQGKTIQYF